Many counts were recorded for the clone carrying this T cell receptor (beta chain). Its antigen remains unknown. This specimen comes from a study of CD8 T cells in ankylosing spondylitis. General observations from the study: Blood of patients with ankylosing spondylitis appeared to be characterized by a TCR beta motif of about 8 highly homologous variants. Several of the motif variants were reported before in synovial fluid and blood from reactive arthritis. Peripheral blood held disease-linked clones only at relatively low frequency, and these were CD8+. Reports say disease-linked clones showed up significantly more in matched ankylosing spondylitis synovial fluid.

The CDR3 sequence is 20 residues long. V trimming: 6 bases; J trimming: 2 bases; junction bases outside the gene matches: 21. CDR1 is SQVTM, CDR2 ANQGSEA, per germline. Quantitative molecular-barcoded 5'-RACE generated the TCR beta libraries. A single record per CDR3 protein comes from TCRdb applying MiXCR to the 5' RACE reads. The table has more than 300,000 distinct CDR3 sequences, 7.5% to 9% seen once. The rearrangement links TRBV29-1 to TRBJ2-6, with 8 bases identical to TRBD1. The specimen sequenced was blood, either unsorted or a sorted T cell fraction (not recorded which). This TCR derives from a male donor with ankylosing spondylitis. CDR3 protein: CSVVIGQGAFTRPGANVLTF. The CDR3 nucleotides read TGCAGCGTCGTCATCGGACAGGGTGCATTTACCCGGCCTGGGGCCAACGTCCTGACTTTC.